This T cell receptor (beta chain) was recovered during a study of blood T cell repertoires in COVID-19. In the study overall: In each case, the material was cDNA or gDNA derived from T cells, B-cell-depleted T cells, or PBMCs.

As handled by the study authors: Nucleated cell number was recorded as an estimate derived from reference gene primer amplification. This table comes from immunoSEQ multiplex PCR, and its TCRdb copy is limited to in-frame clones, with some not included. The DNA gave D and trimming, while V, J and clone size come from that table. The sample has some 52,000 clones, 84% seen once. The length of the CDR3 is 15 residues. Per the germline V gene, CDR1 is LNHDA and CDR2 is SQIVND (reference sequence). V shed 8 bases and J 0 bases; nucleotides not matched to a gene: 9. The chain couples TRBV19 to TRBJ1-2, with TRBD1 identical over 7 bases. This receptor was taken from a man aged 45-65 years with acute or convalescent COVID-19. The sequenced sample consisted of peripheral blood. DNA for the CDR3: TGTGCCAGTTCGGCAGGGGGTATAGCTAACTATGGCTACACCTTC. Its protein product is CASSAGGIANYGYTF. Filled out from reference TRBV19 and TRBJ1-2, the complete variable domain reads DGGITQSPKYLFRKEGQNVTLSCEQNLNHDAMYWYRQDPGQGLRLIYYSQIVNDFQKGDIAEGYSVSREKKESFPLTVTSAQKNPTAFYLCASSAGGIANYGYTFGSGTRLTVV.